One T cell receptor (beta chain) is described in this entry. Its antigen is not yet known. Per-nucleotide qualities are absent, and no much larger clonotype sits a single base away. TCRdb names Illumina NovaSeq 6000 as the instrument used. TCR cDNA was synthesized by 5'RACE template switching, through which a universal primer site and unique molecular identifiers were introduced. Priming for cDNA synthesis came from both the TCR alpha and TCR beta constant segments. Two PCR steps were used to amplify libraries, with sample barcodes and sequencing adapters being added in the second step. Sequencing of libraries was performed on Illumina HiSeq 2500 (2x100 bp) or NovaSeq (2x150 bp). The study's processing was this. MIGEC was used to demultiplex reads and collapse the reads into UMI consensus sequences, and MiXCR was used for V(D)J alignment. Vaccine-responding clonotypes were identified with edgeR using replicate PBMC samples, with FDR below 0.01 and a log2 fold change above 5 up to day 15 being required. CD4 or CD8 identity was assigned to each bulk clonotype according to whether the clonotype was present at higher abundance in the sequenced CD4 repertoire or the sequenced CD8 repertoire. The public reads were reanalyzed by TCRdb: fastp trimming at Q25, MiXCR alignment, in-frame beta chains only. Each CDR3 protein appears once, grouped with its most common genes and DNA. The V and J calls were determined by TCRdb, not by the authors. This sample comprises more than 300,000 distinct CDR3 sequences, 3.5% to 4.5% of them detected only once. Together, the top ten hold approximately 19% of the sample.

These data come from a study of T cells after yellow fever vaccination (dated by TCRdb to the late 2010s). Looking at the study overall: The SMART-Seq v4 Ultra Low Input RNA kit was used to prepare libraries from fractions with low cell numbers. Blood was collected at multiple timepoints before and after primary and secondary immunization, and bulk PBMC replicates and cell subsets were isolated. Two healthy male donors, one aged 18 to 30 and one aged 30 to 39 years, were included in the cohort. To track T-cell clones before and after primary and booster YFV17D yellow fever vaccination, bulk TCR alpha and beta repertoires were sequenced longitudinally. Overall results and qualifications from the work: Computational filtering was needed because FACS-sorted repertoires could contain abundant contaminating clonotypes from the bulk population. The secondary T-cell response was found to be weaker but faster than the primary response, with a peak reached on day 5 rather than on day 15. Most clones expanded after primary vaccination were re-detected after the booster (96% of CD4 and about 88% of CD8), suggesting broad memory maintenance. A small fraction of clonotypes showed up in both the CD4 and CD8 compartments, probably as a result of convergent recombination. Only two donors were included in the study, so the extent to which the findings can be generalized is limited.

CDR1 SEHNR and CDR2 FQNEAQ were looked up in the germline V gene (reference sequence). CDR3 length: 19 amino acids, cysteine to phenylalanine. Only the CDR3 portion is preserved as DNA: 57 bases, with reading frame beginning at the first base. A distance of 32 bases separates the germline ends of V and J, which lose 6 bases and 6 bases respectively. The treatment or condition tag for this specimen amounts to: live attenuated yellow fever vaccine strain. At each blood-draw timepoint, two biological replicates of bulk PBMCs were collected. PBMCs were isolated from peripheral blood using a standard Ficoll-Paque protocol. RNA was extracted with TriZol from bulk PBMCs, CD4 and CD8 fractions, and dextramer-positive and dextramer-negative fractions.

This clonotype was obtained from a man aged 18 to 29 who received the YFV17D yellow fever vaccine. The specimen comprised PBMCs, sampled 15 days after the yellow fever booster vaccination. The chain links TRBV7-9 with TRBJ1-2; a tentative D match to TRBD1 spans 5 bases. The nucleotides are TGTGCCAGCAGTCCACCCCCCATTAGTGGGCAGGGTTTAAAGGATGGCTACACCTTC. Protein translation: CASSPPPISGQGLKDGYTF.